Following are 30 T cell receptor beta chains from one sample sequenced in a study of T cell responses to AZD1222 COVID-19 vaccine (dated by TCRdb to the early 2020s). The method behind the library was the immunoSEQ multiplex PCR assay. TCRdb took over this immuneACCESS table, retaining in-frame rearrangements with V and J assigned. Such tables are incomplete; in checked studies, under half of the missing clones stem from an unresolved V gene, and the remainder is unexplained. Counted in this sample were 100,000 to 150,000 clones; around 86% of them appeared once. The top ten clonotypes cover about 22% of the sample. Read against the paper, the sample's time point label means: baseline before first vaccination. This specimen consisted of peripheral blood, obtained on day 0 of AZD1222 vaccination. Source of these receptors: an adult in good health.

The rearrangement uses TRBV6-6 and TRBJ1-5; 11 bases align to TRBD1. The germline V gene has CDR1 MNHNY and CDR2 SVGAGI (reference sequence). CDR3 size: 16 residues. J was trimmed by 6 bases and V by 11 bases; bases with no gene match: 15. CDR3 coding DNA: TGTGCCGCCTCCACGTACGGGACAGGGGGTAGTCAGCCCCAGCATTTT. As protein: CAASTYGTGGSQPQHF.

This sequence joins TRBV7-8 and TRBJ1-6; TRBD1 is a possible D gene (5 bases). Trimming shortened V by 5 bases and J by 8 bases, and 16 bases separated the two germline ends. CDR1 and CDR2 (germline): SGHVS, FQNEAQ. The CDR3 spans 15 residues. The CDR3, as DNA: TGTGCCAGCAGCCCGCGGGGGTTGTTGGATTCACCCCTCCACTTT. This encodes CASSPRGLLDSPLHF. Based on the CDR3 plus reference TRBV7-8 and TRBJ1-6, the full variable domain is GAGVSQSPRYKVAKRGQDVALRCDPISGHVSLFWYQQALGQGPEFLTYFQNEAQLDKSGLPSDRFFAERPEGSVSTLKIQRTQQEDSAVYLCASSPRGLLDSPLHFGNGTRLTVT.

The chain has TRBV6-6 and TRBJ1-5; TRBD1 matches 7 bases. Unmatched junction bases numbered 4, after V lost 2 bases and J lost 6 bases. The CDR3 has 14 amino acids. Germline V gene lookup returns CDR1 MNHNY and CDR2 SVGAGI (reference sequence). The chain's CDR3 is CASSYRQGVQPQHF. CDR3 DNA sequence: TGTGCCAGCAGTTACCGACAGGGCGTTCAGCCCCAGCATTTT.

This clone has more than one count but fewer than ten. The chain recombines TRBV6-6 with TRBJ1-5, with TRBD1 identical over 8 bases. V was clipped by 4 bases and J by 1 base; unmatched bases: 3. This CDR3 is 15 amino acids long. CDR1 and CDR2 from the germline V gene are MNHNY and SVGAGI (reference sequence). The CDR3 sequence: CASSSQGASNQPQHF. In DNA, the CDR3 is TGTGCCAGCAGTTCCCAGGGGGCGAGCAATCAGCCCCAGCATTTT.

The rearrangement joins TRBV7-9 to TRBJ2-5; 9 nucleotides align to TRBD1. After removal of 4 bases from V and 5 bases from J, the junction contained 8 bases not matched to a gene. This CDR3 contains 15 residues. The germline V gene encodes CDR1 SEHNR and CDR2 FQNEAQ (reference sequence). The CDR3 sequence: CASSSGTGQWETQYF. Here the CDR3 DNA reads TGTGCCAGCAGCTCAGGGACAGGGCAGTGGGAGACCCAGTACTTC.

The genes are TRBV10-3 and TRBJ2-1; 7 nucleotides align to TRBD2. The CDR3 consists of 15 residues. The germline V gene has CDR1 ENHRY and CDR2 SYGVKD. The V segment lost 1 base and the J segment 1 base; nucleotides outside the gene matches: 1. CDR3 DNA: TGTGCCATCAGTGAGTTCGGGGGGTCCTACAATGAGCAGTTCTTC. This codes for CAISEFGGSYNEQFF.

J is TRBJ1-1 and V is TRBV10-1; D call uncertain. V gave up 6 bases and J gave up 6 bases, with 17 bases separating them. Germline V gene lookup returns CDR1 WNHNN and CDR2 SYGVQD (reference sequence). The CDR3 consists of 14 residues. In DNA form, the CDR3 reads TGCGCCAGCAGCTCCTCGGGAGGGAGCGCTGAAGCTTTCTTT. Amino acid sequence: CASSSSGGSAEAFF.

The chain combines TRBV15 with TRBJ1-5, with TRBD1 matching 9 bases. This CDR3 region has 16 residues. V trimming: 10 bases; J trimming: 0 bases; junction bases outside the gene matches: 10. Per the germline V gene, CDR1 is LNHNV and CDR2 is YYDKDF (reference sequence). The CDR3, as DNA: TGTGCCATCGAGGGACAGGGACAATATAGCAATCAGCCCCAGCATTTT. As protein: CAIEGQGQYSNQPQHF.

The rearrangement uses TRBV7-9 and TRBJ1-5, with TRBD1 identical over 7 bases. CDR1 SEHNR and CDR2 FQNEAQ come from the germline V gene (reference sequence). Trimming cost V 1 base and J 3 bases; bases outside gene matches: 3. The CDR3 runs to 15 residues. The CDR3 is CASSLGDRDNQPQHF. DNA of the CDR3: TGTGCCAGCAGCTTAGGTGACAGGGACAATCAGCCCCAGCATTTT.

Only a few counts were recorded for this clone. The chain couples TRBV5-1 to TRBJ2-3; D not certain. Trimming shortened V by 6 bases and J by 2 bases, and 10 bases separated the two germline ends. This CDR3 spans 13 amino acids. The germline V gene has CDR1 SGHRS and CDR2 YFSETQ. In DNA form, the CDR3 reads TGCGCCAGCACCCATACAGACACAGATACGCAGTATTTT. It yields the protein CASTHTDTDTQYF.

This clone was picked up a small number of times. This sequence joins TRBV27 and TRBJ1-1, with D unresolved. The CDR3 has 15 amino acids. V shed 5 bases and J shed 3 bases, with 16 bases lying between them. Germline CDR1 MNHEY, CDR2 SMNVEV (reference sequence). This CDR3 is CASSPWAGVDTEAFF. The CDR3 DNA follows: TGTGCCAGCAGTCCGTGGGCAGGAGTCGACACTGAAGCTTTCTTT.

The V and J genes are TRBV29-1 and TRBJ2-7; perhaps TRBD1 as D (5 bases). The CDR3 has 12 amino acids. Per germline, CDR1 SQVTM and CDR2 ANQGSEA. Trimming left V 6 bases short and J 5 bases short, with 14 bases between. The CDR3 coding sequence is TGCAGCGTCGTTTGGGGCGGAAACGAGCAGTACTTC. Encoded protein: CSVVWGGNEQYF.

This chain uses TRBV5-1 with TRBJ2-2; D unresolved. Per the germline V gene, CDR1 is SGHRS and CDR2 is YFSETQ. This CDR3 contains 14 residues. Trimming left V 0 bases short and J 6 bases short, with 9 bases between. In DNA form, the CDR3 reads TGCGCCAGCAGCTTGGGAAGGGCGGCCGGGGAGCTGTTTTTT. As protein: CASSLGRAAGELFF.

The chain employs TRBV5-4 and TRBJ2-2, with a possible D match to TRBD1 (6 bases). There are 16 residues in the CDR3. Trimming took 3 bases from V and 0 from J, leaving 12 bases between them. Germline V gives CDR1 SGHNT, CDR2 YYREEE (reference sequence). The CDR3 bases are TGTGCCAGCAGCTCACAGGGACCTCCGAACACCGGGGAGCTGTTTTTT. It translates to CASSSQGPPNTGELFF.

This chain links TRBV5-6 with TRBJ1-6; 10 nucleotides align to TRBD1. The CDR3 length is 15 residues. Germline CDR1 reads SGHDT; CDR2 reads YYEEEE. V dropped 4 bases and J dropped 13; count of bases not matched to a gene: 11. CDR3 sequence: CASSSPGQGLPPLHF. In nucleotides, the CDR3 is TGTGCCAGCAGCAGCCCGGGACAGGGGTTACCGCCCCTCCACTTT.

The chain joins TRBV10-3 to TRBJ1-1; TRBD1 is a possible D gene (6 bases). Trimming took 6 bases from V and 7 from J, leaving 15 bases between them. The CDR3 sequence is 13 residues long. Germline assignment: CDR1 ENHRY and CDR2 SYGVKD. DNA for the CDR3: TGTGCCATCAGGGGGGACACAGTCCATGAAGCTTTCTTT. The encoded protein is CAIRGDTVHEAFF.

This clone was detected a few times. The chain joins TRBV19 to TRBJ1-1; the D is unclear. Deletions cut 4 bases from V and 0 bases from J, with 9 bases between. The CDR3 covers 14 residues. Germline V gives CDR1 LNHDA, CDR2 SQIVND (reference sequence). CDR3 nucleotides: TGTGCCAGTAGTAAAAACGGAATGAACACTGAAGCTTTCTTT. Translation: CASSKNGMNTEAFF.

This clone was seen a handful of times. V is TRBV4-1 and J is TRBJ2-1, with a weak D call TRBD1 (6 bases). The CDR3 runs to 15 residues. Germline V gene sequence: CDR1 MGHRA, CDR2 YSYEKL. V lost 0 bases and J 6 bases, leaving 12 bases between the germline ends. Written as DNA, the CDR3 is TGCGCCAGCAGCCAAGATGAGCTCAGGGGCAATGAGCAGTTCTTC. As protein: CASSQDELRGNEQFF.

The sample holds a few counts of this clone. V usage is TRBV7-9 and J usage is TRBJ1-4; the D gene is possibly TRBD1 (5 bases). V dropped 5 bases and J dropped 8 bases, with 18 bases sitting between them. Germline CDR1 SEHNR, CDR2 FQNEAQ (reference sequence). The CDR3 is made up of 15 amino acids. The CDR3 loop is CASSLTTGGLEKLFF. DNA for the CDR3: TGTGCCAGCAGCCTGACGACGGGGGGACTAGAAAAACTGTTTTTT.

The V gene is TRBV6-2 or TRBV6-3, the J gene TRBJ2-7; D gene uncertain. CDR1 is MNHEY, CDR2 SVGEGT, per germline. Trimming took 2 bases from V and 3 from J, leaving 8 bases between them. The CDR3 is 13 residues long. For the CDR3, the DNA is TGTGCCAGCAGTTACACCGGGCACTACGAGCAGTACTTC. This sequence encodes CASSYTGHYEQYF.

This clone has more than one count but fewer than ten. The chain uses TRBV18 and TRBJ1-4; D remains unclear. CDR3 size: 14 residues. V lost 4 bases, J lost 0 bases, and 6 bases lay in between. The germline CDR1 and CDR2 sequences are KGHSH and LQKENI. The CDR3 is CASSRGTTNEKLFF. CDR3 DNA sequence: TGTGCCAGCTCACGCGGAACAACTAATGAAAAACTGTTTTTT. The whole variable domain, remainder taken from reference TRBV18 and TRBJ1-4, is NAGVMQNPRHLVRRRGQEARLRCSPMKGHSHVYWYRQLPEEGLKFMVYLQKENIIDESGMPKERFSAEFPKEGPSILRIQQVVRGDSAAYFCASSRGTTNEKLFFGSGTQLSVL.

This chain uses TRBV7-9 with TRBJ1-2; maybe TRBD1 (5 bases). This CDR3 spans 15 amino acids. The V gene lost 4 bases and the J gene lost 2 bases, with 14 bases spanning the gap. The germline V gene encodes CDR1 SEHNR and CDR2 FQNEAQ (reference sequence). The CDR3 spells CASSSGGEGNYGYTF. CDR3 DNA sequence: TGTGCCAGCAGCTCCGGGGGGGAGGGAAACTATGGCTACACCTTC.

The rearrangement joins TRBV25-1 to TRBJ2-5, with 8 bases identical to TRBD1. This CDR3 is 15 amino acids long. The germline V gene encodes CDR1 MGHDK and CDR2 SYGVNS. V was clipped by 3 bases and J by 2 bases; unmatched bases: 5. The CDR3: CASSDMRQGQETQYF. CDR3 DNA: TGTGCCAGCAGTGACATGCGACAGGGGCAAGAGACCCAGTACTTC.

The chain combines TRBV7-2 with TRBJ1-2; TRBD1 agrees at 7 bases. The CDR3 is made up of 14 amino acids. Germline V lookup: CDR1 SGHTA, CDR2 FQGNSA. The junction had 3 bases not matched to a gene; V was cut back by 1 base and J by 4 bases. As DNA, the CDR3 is TGTGCCAGCAGCTTAGAGACAGGGCCCTATGGCTACACCTTC. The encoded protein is CASSLETGPYGYTF.

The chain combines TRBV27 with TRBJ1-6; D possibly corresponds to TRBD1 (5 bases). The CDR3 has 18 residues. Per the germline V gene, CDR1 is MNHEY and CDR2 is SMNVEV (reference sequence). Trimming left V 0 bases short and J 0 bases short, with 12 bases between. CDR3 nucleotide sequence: TGTGCCAGCAGTTTATCGAGGGGCGGAAGCTCCTATAATTCACCCCTCCACTTT. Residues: CASSLSRGGSSYNSPLHF.

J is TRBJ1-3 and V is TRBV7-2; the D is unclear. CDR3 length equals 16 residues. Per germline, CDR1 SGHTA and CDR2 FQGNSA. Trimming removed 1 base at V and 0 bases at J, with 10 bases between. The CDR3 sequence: CASSLVSPHSGNTIYF. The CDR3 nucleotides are TGTGCCAGCAGCTTAGTGTCACCCCACTCTGGAAACACCATATATTTT.

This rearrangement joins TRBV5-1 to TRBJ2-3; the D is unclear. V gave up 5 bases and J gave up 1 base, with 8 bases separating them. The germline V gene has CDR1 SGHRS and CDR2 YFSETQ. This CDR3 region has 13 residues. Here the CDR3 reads CASSLQGTDTQYF. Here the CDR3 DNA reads TGCGCCAGCAGTTTGCAGGGCACAGATACGCAGTATTTT.

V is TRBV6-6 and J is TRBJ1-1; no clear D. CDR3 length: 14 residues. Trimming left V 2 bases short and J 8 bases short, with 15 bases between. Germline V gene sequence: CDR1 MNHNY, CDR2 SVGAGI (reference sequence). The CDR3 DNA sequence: TGTGCCAGCAGTTACGGCCCCGCCCTTAGCGAAGCTTTCTTT. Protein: CASSYGPALSEAFF.

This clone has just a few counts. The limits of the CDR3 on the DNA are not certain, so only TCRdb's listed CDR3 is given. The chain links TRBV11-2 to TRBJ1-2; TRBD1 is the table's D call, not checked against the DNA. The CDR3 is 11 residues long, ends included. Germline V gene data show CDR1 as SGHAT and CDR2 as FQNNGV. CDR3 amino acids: CASSWGQGSTF.

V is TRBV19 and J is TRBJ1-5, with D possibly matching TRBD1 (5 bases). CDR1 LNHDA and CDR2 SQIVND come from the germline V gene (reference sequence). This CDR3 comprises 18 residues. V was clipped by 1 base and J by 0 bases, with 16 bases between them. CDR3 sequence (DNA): TGTGCCAGTAGTATAGTAAGGGGCCGGACGAATAGCAATCAGCCCCAGCATTTT. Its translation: CASSIVRGRTNSNQPQHF. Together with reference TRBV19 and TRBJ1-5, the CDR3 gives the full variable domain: DGGITQSPKYLFRKEGQNVTLSCEQNLNHDAMYWYRQDPGQGLRLIYYSQIVNDFQKGDIAEGYSVSREKKESFPLTVTSAQKNPTAFYLCASSIVRGRTNSNQPQHFGDGTRLSIL.